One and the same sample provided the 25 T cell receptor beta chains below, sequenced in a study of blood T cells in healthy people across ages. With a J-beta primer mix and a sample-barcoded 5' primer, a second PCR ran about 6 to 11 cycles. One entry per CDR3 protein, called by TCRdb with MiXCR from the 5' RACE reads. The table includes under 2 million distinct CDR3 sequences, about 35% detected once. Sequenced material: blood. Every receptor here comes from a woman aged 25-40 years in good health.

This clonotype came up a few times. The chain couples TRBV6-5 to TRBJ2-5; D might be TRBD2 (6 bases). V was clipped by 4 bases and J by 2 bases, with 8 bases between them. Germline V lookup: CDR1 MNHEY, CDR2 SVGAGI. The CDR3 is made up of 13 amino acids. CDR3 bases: TGTGCCAGCAGTTGGGGGGAACAAGAGACCCAGTACTTC. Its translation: CASSWGEQETQYF.

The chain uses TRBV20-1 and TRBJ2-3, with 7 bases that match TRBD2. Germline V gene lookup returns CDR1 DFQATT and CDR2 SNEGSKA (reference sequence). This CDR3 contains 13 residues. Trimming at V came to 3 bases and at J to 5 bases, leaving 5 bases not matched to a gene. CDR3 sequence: CSARGGFEDTQYF. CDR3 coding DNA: TGCAGTGCTAGGGGAGGGTTTGAAGATACGCAGTATTTT.

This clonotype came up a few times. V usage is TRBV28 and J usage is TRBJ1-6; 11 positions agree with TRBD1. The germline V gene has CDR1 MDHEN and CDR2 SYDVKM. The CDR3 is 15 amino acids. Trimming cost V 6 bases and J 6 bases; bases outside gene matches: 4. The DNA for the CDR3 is TGTGCCAGCAGCCAAGGGACAGGGGGTAATTCACCCCTCCACTTT. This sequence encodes CASSQGTGGNSPLHF.

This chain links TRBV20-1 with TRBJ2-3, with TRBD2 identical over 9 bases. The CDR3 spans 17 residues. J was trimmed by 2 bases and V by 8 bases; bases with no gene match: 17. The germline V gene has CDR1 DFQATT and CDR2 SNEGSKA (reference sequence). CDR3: CSPESGAGGLFTDTQYF. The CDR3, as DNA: TGCAGTCCCGAGTCAGGAGCGGGGGGACTTTTCACAGATACGCAGTATTTT.

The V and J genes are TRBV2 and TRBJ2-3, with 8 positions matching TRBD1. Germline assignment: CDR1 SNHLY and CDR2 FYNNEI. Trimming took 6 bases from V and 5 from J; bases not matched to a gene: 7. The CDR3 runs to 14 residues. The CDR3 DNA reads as TGTGCCAGCAGCCGGACAGGGATGGTAGATACGCAGTATTTT. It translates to CASSRTGMVDTQYF.

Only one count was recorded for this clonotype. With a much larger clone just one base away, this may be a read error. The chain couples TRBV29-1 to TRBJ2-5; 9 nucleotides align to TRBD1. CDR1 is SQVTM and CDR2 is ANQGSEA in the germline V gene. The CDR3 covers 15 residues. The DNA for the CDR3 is TGCAGCGTGCAAACCGGGACAGGGCGAAAGGAGACCCGGTACTTC. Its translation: CSVQTGTGRKETRYF.

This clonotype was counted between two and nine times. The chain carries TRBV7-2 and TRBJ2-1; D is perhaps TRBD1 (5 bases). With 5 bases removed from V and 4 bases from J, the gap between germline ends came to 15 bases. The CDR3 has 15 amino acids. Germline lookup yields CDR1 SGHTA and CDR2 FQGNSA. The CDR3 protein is CASSTGQIHYNEQFF. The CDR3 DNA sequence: TGTGCCAGCAGCACCGGACAAATCCATTACAATGAGCAGTTCTTC.

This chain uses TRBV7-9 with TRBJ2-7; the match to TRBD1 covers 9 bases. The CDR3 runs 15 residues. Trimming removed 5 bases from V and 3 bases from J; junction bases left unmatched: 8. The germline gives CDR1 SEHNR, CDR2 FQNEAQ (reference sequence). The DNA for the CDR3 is TGTGCCAGCAGCCATACCCCGGGACAGGGCTACGAGCAGTACTTC. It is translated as CASSHTPGQGYEQYF.

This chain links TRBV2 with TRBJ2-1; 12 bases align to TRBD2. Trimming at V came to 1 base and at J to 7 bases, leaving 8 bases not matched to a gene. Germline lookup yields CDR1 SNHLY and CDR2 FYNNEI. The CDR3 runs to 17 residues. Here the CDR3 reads CASSEVGLAGSLNEQFF. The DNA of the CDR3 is TGTGCCAGCAGTGAAGTTGGACTAGCGGGATCGCTGAATGAGCAGTTCTTC.

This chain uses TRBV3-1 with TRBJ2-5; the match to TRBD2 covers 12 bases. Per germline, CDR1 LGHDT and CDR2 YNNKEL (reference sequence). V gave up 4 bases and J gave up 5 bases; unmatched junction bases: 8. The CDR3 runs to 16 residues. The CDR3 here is CASSRTSGGPSETQYF. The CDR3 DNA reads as TGTGCCAGCAGCCGAACTAGCGGGGGGCCTTCGGAGACCCAGTACTTC.

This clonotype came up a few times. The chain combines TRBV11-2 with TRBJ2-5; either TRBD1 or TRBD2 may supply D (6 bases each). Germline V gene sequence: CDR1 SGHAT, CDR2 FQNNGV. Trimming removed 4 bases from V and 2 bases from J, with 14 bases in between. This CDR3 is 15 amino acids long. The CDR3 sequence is CASSSPGARQETQYF. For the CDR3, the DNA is TGTGCCAGCAGCTCACCGGGGGCACGTCAAGAGACCCAGTACTTC.

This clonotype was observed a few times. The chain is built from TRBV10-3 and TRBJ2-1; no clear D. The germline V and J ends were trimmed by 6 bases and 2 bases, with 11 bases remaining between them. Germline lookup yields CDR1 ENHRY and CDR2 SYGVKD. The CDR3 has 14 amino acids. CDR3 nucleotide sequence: TGTGCCATCAGGGAGAAGGGTGCCTACAATGAGCAGTTCTTC. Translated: CAIREKGAYNEQFF.

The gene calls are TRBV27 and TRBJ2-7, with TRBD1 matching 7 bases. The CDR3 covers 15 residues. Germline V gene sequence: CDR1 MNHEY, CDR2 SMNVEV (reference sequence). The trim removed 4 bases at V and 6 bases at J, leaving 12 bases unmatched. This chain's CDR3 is CASSSLGQVWGEQYF. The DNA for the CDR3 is TGTGCCAGCAGTTCCCTTGGACAGGTTTGGGGCGAGCAGTACTTC.

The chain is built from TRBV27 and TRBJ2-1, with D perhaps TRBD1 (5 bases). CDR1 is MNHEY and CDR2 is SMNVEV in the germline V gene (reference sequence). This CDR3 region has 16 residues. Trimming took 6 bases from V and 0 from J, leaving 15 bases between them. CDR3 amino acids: CASSPLGPSSYNEQFF. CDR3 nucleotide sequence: TGTGCCAGCAGCCCACTGGGGCCAAGCTCCTACAATGAGCAGTTCTTC.

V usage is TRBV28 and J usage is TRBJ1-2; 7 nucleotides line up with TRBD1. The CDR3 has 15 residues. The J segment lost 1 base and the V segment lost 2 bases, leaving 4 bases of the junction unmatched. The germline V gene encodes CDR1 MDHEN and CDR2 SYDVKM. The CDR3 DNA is TGTGCCAGCAGTTTAAGGGGGCGTTTTAACTATGGCTACACCTTC. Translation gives CASSLRGRFNYGYTF.

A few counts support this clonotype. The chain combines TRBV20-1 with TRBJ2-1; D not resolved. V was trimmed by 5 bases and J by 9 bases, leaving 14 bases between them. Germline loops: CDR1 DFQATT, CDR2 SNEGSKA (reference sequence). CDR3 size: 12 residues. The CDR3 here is CSAGPGGGEQFF. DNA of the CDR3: TGCAGTGCTGGCCCCGGCGGTGGTGAGCAGTTCTTC.

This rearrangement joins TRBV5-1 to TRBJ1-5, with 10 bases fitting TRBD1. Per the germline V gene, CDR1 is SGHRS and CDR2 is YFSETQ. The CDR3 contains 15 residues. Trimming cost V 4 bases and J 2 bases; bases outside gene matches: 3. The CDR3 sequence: CASSTGTGGNQPQHF. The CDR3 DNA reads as TGCGCCAGCAGCACCGGGACAGGGGGCAATCAGCCCCAGCATTTT.

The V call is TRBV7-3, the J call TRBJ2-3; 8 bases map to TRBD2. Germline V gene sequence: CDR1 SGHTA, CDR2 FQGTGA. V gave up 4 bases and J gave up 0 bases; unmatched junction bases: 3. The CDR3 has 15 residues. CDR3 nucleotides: TGTGCCAGCAGCTACATAGCGGGGAGCACAGATACGCAGTATTTT. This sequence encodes CASSYIAGSTDTQYF.

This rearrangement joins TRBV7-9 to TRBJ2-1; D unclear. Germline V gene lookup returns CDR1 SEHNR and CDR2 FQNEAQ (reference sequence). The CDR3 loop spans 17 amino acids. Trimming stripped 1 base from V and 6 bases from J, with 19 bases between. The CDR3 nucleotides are TGTGCCAGCAGCTTAGAACTGACTCTCGAAGCCCGCAATGAGCAGTTCTTC. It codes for CASSLELTLEARNEQFF.

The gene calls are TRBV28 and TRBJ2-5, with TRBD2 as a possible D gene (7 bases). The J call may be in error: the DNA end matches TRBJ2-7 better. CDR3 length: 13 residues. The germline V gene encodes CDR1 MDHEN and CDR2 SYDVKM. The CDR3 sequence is CAWGAGEGYEQYF. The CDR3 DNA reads TGTGCCTGGGGGGCAGGGGAGGGGTACGAGCAGTACTTC.

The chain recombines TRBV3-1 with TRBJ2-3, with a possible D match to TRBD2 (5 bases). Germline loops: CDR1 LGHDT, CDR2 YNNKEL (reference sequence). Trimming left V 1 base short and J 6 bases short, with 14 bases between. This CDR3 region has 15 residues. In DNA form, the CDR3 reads TGTGCCAGCAGCCAAGGTCCGAGGGTGGCGGATACGCAGTATTTT. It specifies CASSQGPRVADTQYF.

The CDR3 is CSVEAPGTGGPNYGYTF. The CDR3 nucleotides read TGCAGCGTTGAAGCGCCGGGGACAGGGGGGCCTAACTATGGCTACACCTTC. The rearrangement uses TRBV29-1 and TRBJ1-2; TRBD1 agrees at 11 bases. V lost 1 base and J lost 0; bases outside the gene matches: 7. Per the germline V gene, CDR1 is SQVTM and CDR2 is ANQGSEA. The CDR3 sequence is 17 residues long. Filled out from reference TRBV29-1 and TRBJ1-2, the complete variable domain reads SAVISQKPSRDICQRGTSLTIQCQVDSQVTMMFWYRQQPGQSLTLIATANQGSEATYESGFVIDKFPISRPNLTFSTLTVSNMSPEDSSIYLCSVEAPGTGGPNYGYTFGSGTRLTVV.

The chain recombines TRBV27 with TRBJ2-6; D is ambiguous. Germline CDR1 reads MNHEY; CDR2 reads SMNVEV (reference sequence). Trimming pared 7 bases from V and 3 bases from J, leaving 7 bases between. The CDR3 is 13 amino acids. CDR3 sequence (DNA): TGTGCCAGCACTACCATTGGGGCCAACGTCCTGACTTTC. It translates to CASTTIGANVLTF.

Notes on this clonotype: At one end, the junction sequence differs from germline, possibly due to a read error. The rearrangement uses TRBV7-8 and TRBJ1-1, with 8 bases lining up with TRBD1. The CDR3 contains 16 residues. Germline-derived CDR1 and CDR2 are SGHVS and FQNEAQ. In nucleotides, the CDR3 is TGTGCCAGCAACTTAGAGGGACAGGCTAGTTTAACTGAAGCTTTCTTT. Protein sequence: CASNLEGQASLTEAFF.

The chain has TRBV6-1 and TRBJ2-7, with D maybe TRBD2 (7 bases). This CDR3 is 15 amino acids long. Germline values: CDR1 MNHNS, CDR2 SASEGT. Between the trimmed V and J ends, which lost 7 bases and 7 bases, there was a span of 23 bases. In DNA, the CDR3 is TGTGCCAGCATCCTAGGGGGGGCTCCACCTCGGGAGCAGTACTTC. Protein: CASILGGAPPREQYF.